The T cell receptor (beta chain) under discussion was sequenced for a study of Graves' ophthalmopathy and Graves' hyperthyroidism. The germline gives CDR1 SGHRS, CDR2 YFSETQ. CDR3 length equals 12 residues. V gave up 2 bases and J gave up 7 bases, with 10 bases separating them. About this clonotype itself: As yet, its antigen is unknown.

By definition, stable hyperthyroidism involved no ophthalmopathy within 18 months of follow-up. The study excluded patients with other autoimmune diseases, uncontrolled infections, pregnancy or lactation. Regarding the study as a whole: Blood also held most thyroid clonotypes expanded above 0.001 frequency. Ophthalmopathy cases were distinguished from stable hyperthyroidism by a 13-signature model, reaching around 90% sensitivity and over 80% specificity.

Beta-chain TCR CDR3 regions were amplified from RNA transcripts. The first-round RT-PCR employed HTBI primers together with the Qiagen OneStep RT-PCR kit. A multiplex PCR was then performed as the second round. TCRdb reanalysed the multiplex PCR reads using MiXCR and keeps one entry per CDR3 protein. The sample includes about 380,000 distinct CDR3 sequences, less than 20% of them seen just once. This rearrangement joins TRBV5-1 to TRBJ2-7; D remains ambiguous. This sequence originates from a woman between 18 and 30 years old with stable Graves' hyperthyroidism. The sample taken for sequencing was peripheral blood. As DNA, the CDR3 is TGCGCCAGCAGCTTCTACCCTGGGGAGCAGTACTTC. Residues: CASSFYPGEQYF.